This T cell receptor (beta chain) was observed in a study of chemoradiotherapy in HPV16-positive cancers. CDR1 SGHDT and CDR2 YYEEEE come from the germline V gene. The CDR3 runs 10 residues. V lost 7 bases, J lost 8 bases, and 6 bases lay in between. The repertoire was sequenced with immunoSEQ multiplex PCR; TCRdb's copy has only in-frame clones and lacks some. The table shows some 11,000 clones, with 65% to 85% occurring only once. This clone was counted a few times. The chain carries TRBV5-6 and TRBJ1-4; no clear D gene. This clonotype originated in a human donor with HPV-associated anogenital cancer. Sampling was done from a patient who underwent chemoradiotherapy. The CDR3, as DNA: TGTGCCAGCGGACGAGAAAAACTGTTTTTT. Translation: CASGREKLFF.